These 17 T cell receptor beta chains share one sample of origin, sequenced in a study of T cells in localized non-small cell lung cancer. The protocol was immunoSEQ multiplex PCR, while the TCRdb copy is restricted to in-frame clones and leaves out a portion. The data hold tens of thousands of clones, with approximately 84% observed a single time. Sequencing used peripheral blood, obtained before any cancer treatment. These receptor sequences come from a female donor over 55 with stage I lung adenocarcinoma.

The chain is built from TRBV2 and TRBJ1-2, with 10 nucleotides matching TRBD1. Germline V CDR1 and CDR2: SNHLY, FYNNEI. CDR3 length equals 18 residues. The V gene end was trimmed by 6 bases and the J gene end by 2 bases; junction bases not matched to a gene: 15. The DNA for the CDR3 is TGTGCCAGCAGGAAGTCCCCAAATCGGACAGGGGGGAACTATGGCTACACCTTC. This codes for CASRKSPNRTGGNYGYTF.

V and J are TRBV19 and TRBJ1-2; D is undetermined. Trimming shortened V by 3 bases and J by 8 bases, and 13 bases separated the two germline ends. From germline, CDR1 is LNHDA and CDR2 SQIVND (reference sequence). CDR3 size: 13 residues. The CDR3 DNA sequence: TGTGCCAGTAGTATGTATACTTTTGAGGGCTACACCTTC. Amino acid sequence: CASSMYTFEGYTF. The whole variable domain, filled in from reference TRBV19 and TRBJ1-2, reads DGGITQSPKYLFRKEGQNVTLSCEQNLNHDAMYWYRQDPGQGLRLIYYSQIVNDFQKGDIAEGYSVSREKKESFPLTVTSAQKNPTAFYLCASSMYTFEGYTFGSGTRLTVV.

The rearrangement uses TRBV10-3 and TRBJ2-3; possibly TRBD2 for D (6 bases). From germline, CDR1 is ENHRY and CDR2 SYGVKD. This CDR3 is built from 14 residues. The V and J ends lost 0 bases and 5 bases respectively, with 9 bases between them. The CDR3 spells CAISESAAGDTQYF. The CDR3 DNA reads TGTGCCATCAGTGAGTCCGCAGCGGGAGATACGCAGTATTTT.

The CDR3 sequence is CASSPTEGDQPQHF. In DNA form, the CDR3 reads TGTGCCAGCAGCCCAACCGAGGGCGATCAGCCCCAGCATTTT. The V gene is TRBV5-5, the J gene TRBJ1-5; D call uncertain. Germline V CDR1 and CDR2: SGHKS, YYEKEE (reference sequence). Trimming removed 4 bases from V and 5 bases from J, with 13 bases in between. The CDR3 has 14 residues.

V and J are TRBV9 and TRBJ2-5, with D possibly TRBD1 on 6 matching bases. Trimming removed 1 base from V and 5 bases from J, with 9 bases in between. The germline V gene has CDR1 SGDLS and CDR2 YYNGEE. The CDR3 has 13 residues. The chain's CDR3 is CASSVTGMETQYF. The CDR3 DNA reads TGTGCCAGCAGCGTAACAGGGATGGAGACCCAGTACTTC.

The rearrangement joins TRBV18 to TRBJ1-2, with 7 bases that match TRBD1. Unmatched junction bases numbered 19, after V lost 2 bases and J lost 4 bases. The CDR3 has 19 amino acids. Germline V lookup: CDR1 KGHSH, CDR2 LQKENI. This CDR3 reads CASSPFTSSGTVDTYGYTF. DNA for the CDR3: TGTGCCAGCTCACCATTCACCTCCTCCGGGACAGTAGACACCTATGGCTACACCTTC.

The chain combines TRBV6-5 with TRBJ1-2; 8 bases agree with TRBD1. J was trimmed by 4 bases and V by 6 bases; bases with no gene match: 10. This CDR3 spans 15 amino acids. From germline, CDR1 is MNHEY and CDR2 SVGAGI. CDR3 DNA sequence: TGTGCCAGCAGGTTACGGGACAGGTGGGCCTATGGCTACACCTTC. Translation: CASRLRDRWAYGYTF.

The chain uses TRBV9 and TRBJ2-7; the match to TRBD2 covers 9 bases. In germline, CDR1 is SGDLS, CDR2 YYNGEE. The CDR3 has 15 amino acids. Germline trimming cut 1 base from V and 3 bases from J; bases unmatched to any gene: 5. CDR3 amino acids: CASSVSNSGSYEQYF. The CDR3 DNA is TGTGCCAGCAGCGTAAGTAATAGCGGGAGCTACGAGCAGTACTTC.

The V gene is TRBV5-8, the J gene TRBJ2-1; tentatively, D is TRBD2 (5 bases). The CDR3 sequence is 16 residues long. V gave up 0 bases and J gave up 7 bases, with 17 bases separating them. Per germline, CDR1 SGHTS and CDR2 YDEGEE. The CDR3 is CASSLALGRPGNEQFF. The CDR3 DNA is TGTGCCAGCAGCTTGGCCTTAGGGAGACCGGGGAATGAGCAGTTCTTC.

The rearrangement joins TRBV7-8 to TRBJ1-1; no firm D call. This CDR3 comprises 14 residues. V gave up 4 bases and J gave up 1 base, with 10 bases separating them. Germline V lookup: CDR1 SGHVS, CDR2 FQNEAQ. The CDR3 bases are TGTGCCAGCAGCTCCGTCGACGGGAACACTGAAGCTTTCTTT. Amino acids: CASSSVDGNTEAFF.

CDR3 sequence reads: CASSFSVGTEAFF. In DNA form, the CDR3 reads TGTGCCAGCAGCTTTTCGGTTGGAACTGAAGCTTTCTTT. The genes are TRBV7-2 and TRBJ1-1, with D uncertain. Germline lookup yields CDR1 SGHTA and CDR2 FQGNSA. V was trimmed by 3 bases and J by 5 bases, leaving 10 bases between them. CDR3 size: 13 residues.

This chain connects TRBV5-1 to TRBJ1-5; 8 nucleotides align to TRBD1. The CDR3 is 17 amino acids. Unmatched junction bases numbered 9, after V lost 4 bases and J lost 0 bases. CDR1 SGHRS and CDR2 YFSETQ come from the germline V gene. CDR3 in DNA: TGCGCCAGCAGCCCGGGGACAGGCCCTTATAGCAATCAGCCCCAGCATTTT. Translated: CASSPGTGPYSNQPQHF.

This chain connects TRBV6-6 to TRBJ2-7; D not resolved. Germline values: CDR1 MNHNY, CDR2 SVGAGI (reference sequence). The germline V and J ends were trimmed by 5 bases and 3 bases, with 14 bases remaining between them. This CDR3 contains 14 residues. The CDR3 nucleotides are TGTGCCAGCAGTCCAGACCTGACCTACTACGAGCAGTACTTC. This codes for CASSPDLTYYEQYF.

This clone was seen a single time. The chain uses TRBV29-1 and TRBJ2-3; D is uncertain. The ends were cut back, 0 bases at V and 6 bases at J, with 13 bases in the middle. The CDR3 covers 14 residues. CDR1 and CDR2 from the germline V gene are SQVTM and ANQGSEA. CDR3 bases: TGCAGCGTTGAAGATAGCAACCTGAGGGATACGCAGTATTTT. This codes for CSVEDSNLRDTQYF.

V usage is TRBV6-5 and J usage is TRBJ2-7; D call uncertain. The V gene lost 6 bases and the J gene lost 3 bases, with 6 bases spanning the gap. Germline V gene sequence: CDR1 MNHEY, CDR2 SVGAGI. The CDR3 has 11 amino acids. The CDR3, as DNA: TGTGCCAGCAGACAAAACTACGAGCAGTACTTC. Protein: CASRQNYEQYF.

Only one count was recorded for this clone. V usage is TRBV5-1 and J usage is TRBJ1-1, with a tentative D call TRBD1 (5 bases). Germline V gene data show CDR1 as SGHRS and CDR2 as YFSETQ. V lost 0 bases and J 1 base, leaving 7 bases between the germline ends. This CDR3 is 14 amino acids long. As DNA, the CDR3 is TGCGCCAGCAGCTTGGTCGGGGGGAACACTGAAGCTTTCTTT. Protein product: CASSLVGGNTEAFF.

This clone was picked up a small number of times. A much larger clone is a single base away; this may be a read error. Additional DNA sequences in this sample encode the identical CDR3. This chain links TRBV11-3 with TRBJ2-7; TRBD1 matches 9 bases. V was clipped by 1 base and J by 2 bases; unmatched bases: 3. CDR3 size: 15 residues. Looked up from germline, CDR1 is SGHNT and CDR2 is YENEEA. CDR3 DNA sequence: TGTGCCAGCAGCTTAGTGGGACAGGGTACCTACGAGCAGTACTTC. Encoded protein: CASSLVGQGTYEQYF.